The 8 T cell receptor beta chains below come from one sample, sequenced in a study of early T cells in non-severe SARS-CoV-2 infection. One entry per CDR3 protein, called by TCRdb with MiXCR from the 5' RACE reads. The sample holds 65,000 to 95,000 distinct CDR3 sequences, roughly a sixth seen once. The sample comprised whole blood. The origin of the receptors is an adult who was a healthcare worker with PCR-confirmed SARS-CoV-2 infection or an uninfected control (not recorded which).

The sample holds a few counts of this clonotype. The CDR3 spells CASSEDRLKSPLHF. Written as DNA, the CDR3 is TGTGCCAGCAGCGAGGACAGGCTGAAGTCACCCCTCCACTTT. V usage is TRBV11-3 and J usage is TRBJ1-6; 7 positions agree with TRBD1. Germline CDR1 SGHNT, CDR2 YENEEA. J was trimmed by 10 bases and V by 5 bases; bases with no gene match: 8. The CDR3 totals 14 residues.

This clonotype is termed large. The rearrangement joins TRBV7-2 to TRBJ2-7; D could derive from TRBD1 or TRBD2 (5 bases each). The CDR3 spans 16 residues. Germline values: CDR1 SGHTA, CDR2 FQGNSA. The V and J ends lost 4 bases and 2 bases respectively, with 18 bases between them. The CDR3 DNA follows: TGTGCCAGCAGCTCAGACTCCCGGGACGTAGCCTACGAGCAGTACTTC. The encoded protein is CASSSDSRDVAYEQYF. Using reference TRBV7-2 and TRBJ2-7 for the parts outside the CDR3, the full variable domain is GAGVSQSPSNKVTEKGKDVELRCDPISGHTALYWYRQSLGQGLEFLIYFQGNSAPDKSGLPSDRFSAERTGGSVSTLTIQRTQQEDSAVYLCASSSDSRDVAYEQYFGPGTRLTVT.

There are a few counts of this clonotype. This chain uses TRBV2 with TRBJ2-1; D unclear. V gave up 6 bases and J gave up 6 bases, with 12 bases separating them. Germline CDR1 reads SNHLY; CDR2 reads FYNNEI. This CDR3 has 13 residues. The CDR3 bases are TGTGCCAGCAGAGAGGACCAAGGCAATGAGCAGTTCTTC. This codes for CASREDQGNEQFF.

V usage is TRBV9 and J usage is TRBJ2-6; D call uncertain. V shed 4 bases and J shed 2 bases, with 13 bases lying between them. The germline V gene encodes CDR1 SGDLS and CDR2 YYNGEE. CDR3 length equals 16 residues. The CDR3 protein is CASSLGWGTGANVLTF. The CDR3 region has the DNA TGTGCCAGCAGCTTAGGGTGGGGTACTGGGGCCAACGTCCTGACTTTC. Combining the CDR3 with reference TRBV9 and TRBJ2-6 gives the whole variable domain DSGVTQTPKHLITATGQRVTLRCSPRSGDLSVYWYQQSLDQGLQFLIQYYNGEERAKGNILERFSAQQFPDLHSELNLSSLELGDSALYFCASSLGWGTGANVLTFGAGSRLTVL.

V is TRBV30 and J is TRBJ1-1; no firm D call. Per the germline V gene, CDR1 is GTSNPN and CDR2 is SVGIG (reference sequence). Between the trimmed V and J ends, which lost 2 bases and 1 base, there was a span of 5 bases. The CDR3 is made up of 12 amino acids. Here the CDR3 reads CAWSWQNTEAFF. The DNA for the CDR3 is TGTGCCTGGAGTTGGCAGAACACTGAAGCTTTCTTT.

This clonotype was counted between two and nine times. The chain carries TRBV25-1 and TRBJ2-3; D perhaps matches TRBD2 (5 bases). Germline V gene lookup returns CDR1 MGHDK and CDR2 SYGVNS. CDR3 length: 16 residues. Trimming removed 1 base from V and 7 bases from J, with 18 bases in between. The CDR3: CASSEWGGLRRHTQYF. CDR3 nucleotides: TGTGCCAGCAGTGAATGGGGTGGACTTAGGCGACATACGCAGTATTTT.

This clonotype has a handful of counts. This sequence joins TRBV19 and TRBJ2-1; D remains unclear. CDR1 LNHDA and CDR2 SQIVND come from the germline V gene (reference sequence). The CDR3 is made up of 12 amino acids. V was clipped by 3 bases and J by 4 bases, with 4 bases between them. CDR3 sequence: CASSIGYNEQFF. The CDR3 coding sequence is TGTGCCAGTAGTATTGGTTACAATGAGCAGTTCTTC.

The rearrangement uses TRBV10-1 and TRBJ2-7; tentative D call: TRBD1 (6 bases). CDR3 length: 15 residues. In germline, CDR1 is WNHNN, CDR2 SYGVQD (reference sequence). V lost 3 bases, J lost 1 base, and 13 bases lay in between. CDR3 sequence: CASSDPRQGSYEQYF. CDR3 in DNA: TGCGCCAGCAGTGACCCGAGGCAGGGGTCCTACGAGCAGTACTTC.